Detailed here is one T cell receptor beta chain. The antigen remains unidentified. The stimulus was lysate of CMV-infected fibroblasts, approximately 9.7 ug/mL. CD40L-negative CD69-negative CD45RO-high memory CD4+ T cells were sorted as populations depleted of antigen-responding cells. The record originates from a study of persistence of HIV-infected CD4 T cells. The libraries were made with immunoSEQ version 4 in survey mode. The protocol was immunoSEQ multiplex PCR, while the TCRdb copy is restricted to in-frame clones and leaves out a portion. The profile shows around 28,000 clones, approximately 80% of them singletons. The CDR3 contains 13 residues. From germline, CDR1 is SGHNT and CDR2 YENEEA. Trimming cost V 4 bases and J 13 bases, with 19 bases left between them.

The chain has TRBV11-3 and TRBJ1-2; D is uncertain. This clonotype was sampled from an adult woman with HIV who was CMV-seropositive. The specimen comprised CD4+ T cells sorted from PBMCs after roughly 19-hour stimulation, sampled from a patient who received antiretroviral therapy. CDR3 coding DNA: TGTGCCAGCAGCTCCTCCGCCATAGTCCCTGCCACCTTC. Translating it yields CASSSSAIVPATF.